The rows below give T cell receptor beta chains drawn from one sample of a study of blood T cell repertoires in COVID-19. Sequenced by immunoSEQ multiplex PCR; TCRdb stores in-frame clones only, minus some. The data show tens of thousands of clones, about four fifths seen once. Sequencing was performed on peripheral blood. Receptors were obtained from an elderly woman with active or convalescent COVID-19. The CDR3 runs from the conserved cysteine through the conserved F or W. D genes are given only for firm matches. Some rows have no size entry. The others give once, few or many, or a class for an expanded clone.

size	V	J	D	CDR3	DNA
few	TRBV29-1	TRBJ1-5	.	CSVGEGRSNQPQHF	TGCAGCGTAGGGGAGGGACGTAGCAATCAGCCCCAGCATTTT
few	TRBV4-2	TRBJ2-3	TRBD1	CASSQQGVTDTQYF	TGTGCCAGCAGCCAACAGGGGGTCACAGATACGCAGTATTTT
.	TRBV19	TRBJ1-1	TRBD1	CASSNGQGYDTEAFF	TGTGCCAGTAGTAATGGACAGGGATATGACACTGAAGCTTTCTTT
.	TRBV29-1	TRBJ2-3	TRBD2	CSVRIAGETQYF	TGCAGCGTAAGAATAGCGGGAGAGACGCAGTATTTT
.	TRBV5-1	TRBJ2-1	TRBD2	CASSSGGGQYNEQFF	TGCGCCAGCAGCTCGGGCGGGGGGCAGTACAATGAGCAGTTCTTC
many	TRBV5-6	TRBJ1-1	TRBD1	CASSLLHSGTGAEAFF	TGTGCCAGCAGCTTGCTCCACTCTGGAACAGGGGCTGAAGCTTTCTTT
.	TRBV5-6	TRBJ1-1	TRBD1	CASSLTGLNTEAFF	TGTGCCAGCAGCCTGACAGGGTTGAACACTGAAGCTTTCTTT
.	TRBV18	TRBJ1-2	TRBD1	CASSPTRGQGYGYTF	TGTGCCAGCTCACCCACGAGGGGGCAGGGGTATGGCTACACCTTC
.	TRBV18	TRBJ2-7	.	CASSPPPGSEQYF	TGTGCCAGCTCACCACCGCCGGGGTCCGAGCAGTACTTC
.	TRBV12-3/TRBV12-4	TRBJ1-1	TRBD1	CASSFLQGEAFF	TGTGCCAGCAGTTTCCTACAGGGGGAAGCTTTCTTT
.	TRBV29-1	TRBJ1-1	TRBD1	CSVDDRVSPEAFF	TGCAGCGTTGACGACAGGGTGTCCCCTGAAGCTTTCTTT
few	TRBV7-9	TRBJ1-3	TRBD1	CASSLRGLGNTIYF	TGTGCCAGCAGCTTAAGGGGGCTAGGAAACACCATATATTTT
.	TRBV30	TRBJ1-1	TRBD1	CAWTGGWAEAFF	TGTGCCTGGACAGGGGGCTGGGCTGAAGCTTTCTTT
once	TRBV5-1	TRBJ2-2	.	CASSRLGDTGELFF	TGCGCCAGCAGCCGCCTCGGGGACACCGGGGAGCTGTTTTTT
.	TRBV2	TRBJ2-3	TRBD2	CASRFRTSGTDTQYF	TGTGCCAGCAGGTTCAGGACTAGCGGCACAGATACGCAGTATTTT